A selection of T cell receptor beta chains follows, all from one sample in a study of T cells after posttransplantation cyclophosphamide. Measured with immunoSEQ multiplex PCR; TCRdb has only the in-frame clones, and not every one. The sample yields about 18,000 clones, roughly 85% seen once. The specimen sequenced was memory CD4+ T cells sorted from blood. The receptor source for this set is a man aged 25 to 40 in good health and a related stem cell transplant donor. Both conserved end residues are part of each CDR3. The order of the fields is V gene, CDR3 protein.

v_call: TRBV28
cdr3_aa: CASSSSQVSSGRAFF

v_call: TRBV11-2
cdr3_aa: CASSSTKGQITDTQYF

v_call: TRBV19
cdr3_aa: CASRQRRDANTGELFF

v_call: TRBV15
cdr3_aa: CATSRLGQGAADTQYF

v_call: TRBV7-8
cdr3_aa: CASSPLGLERYEQYF

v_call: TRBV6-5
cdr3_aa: CATWPTSSYEQYF

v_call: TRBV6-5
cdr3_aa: CASSLPSSTGGYGYTF

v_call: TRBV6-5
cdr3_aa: CASSYSHGSYGYTF

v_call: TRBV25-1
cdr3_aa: CASSEAGSPLHF

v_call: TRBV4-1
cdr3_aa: CASSQDGGTGGFATNEKLFF

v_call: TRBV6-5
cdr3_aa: CASSSRQGHLYGYTF

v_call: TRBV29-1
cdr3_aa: CSVPKTGNYGYTF

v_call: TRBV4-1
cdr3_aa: CASSQAGTVGEKLFF

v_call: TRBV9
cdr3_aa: CASSVDVQGARYTF

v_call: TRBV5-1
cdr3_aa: CASSREGGNTEAFF

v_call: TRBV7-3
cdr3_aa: CASSKKGTAEGGYTF

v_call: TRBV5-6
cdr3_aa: CASSWTGSSQNSPLHF